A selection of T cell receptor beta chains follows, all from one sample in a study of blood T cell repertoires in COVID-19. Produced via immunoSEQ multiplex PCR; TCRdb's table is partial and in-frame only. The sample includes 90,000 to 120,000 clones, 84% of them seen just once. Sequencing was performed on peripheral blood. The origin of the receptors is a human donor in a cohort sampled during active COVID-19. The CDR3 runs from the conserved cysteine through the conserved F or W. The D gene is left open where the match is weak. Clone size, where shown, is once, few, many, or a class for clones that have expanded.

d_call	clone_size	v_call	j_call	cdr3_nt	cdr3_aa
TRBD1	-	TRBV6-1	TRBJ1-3	TGTGCCAGCGGTGGGGGGTCGGCAGGGGGCAGAGTTGGAAACACCATATATTTT	CASGGGSAGGRVGNTIYF
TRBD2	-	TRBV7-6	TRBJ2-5	TGTGCCAGCAGCTTAAGCGGGAGTGGGGAGACCCAGTACTTC	CASSLSGSGETQYF
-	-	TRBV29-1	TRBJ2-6	TGCAGCGTCGTTTTTCGGGGGTGGAGTCCCTCTGGGGCCAACGTCCTGACTTTC	CSVVFRGWSPSGANVLTF
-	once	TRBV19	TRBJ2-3	TGTGCCAGTACCTGGCCAGGCACAGATACGCAGTATTTT	CASTWPGTDTQYF
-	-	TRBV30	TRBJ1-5	TGTGCCTGGAGTGACCTAGGGGTTTATCAGCCCCAGCATTTT	CAWSDLGVYQPQHF
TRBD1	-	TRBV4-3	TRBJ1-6	TGCGCCAGCAGCCCTGACGCAGGGGGCGGGTCACCCCTCCACTTT	CASSPDAGGGSPLHF
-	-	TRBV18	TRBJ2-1	TGTGCCAGCTCACCATATGCGGGCAATGAGCAGTTCTTC	CASSPYAGNEQFF
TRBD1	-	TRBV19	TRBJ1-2	TGTGCCAGTAGTTCGGACAGGGAACGAGGCTACACCTTC	CASSSDRERGYTF
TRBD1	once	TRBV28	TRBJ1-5	TGTGCCAGCAGATTACAGGGAACAGGGGGCAATCAGCCCCAGCATTTT	CASRLQGTGGNQPQHF
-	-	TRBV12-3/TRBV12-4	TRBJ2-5	TGTGCCAGCAGTTTCAGCGCAGAGACCCAGTACTTC	CASSFSAETQYF
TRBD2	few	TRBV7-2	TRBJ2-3	TGTGCCAGCAGCTTAGCGCTAGCGGGGGTAGATACGCAGTATTTT	CASSLALAGVDTQYF
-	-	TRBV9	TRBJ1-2	TGTGCCAGCAGCGTTGGGACACTGTCCTATGGCTACACCTTC	CASSVGTLSYGYTF
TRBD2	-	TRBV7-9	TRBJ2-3	TGTGCCAGCAGCTTAGGTTTAGCGGGAGATACGCAGTATTTT	CASSLGLAGDTQYF
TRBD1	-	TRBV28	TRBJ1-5	TGTGTCACCGAGACAGGGGGCACCTATAGCAATCAGCCCCAGCATTTT	CVTETGGTYSNQPQHF
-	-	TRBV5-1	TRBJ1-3	TGCGCCAGCAGCTTGGTGGCAGGTGGAAACACCATATATTTT	CASSLVAGGNTIYF
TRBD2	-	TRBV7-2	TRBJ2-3	TGTGCCAGCAGTGCAGTAGCGGGAGGGTCCGTAGGGGGTACGCAGTATTTT	CASSAVAGGSVGGTQYF
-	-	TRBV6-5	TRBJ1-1	TGTGCCAGCAGTTCGCCGACCGGGGGGAACACTGAAGCTTTCTTT	CASSSPTGGNTEAFF
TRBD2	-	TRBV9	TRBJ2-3	TGTGCCAGCAGCGTTTCGGGAGGGCCCGCAGATACGCAGTATTTT	CASSVSGGPADTQYF
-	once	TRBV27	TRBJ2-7	TGTGCCAGCAGTTTAAGGCCAGGGTCCCCCTACGAGCAGTACTTC	CASSLRPGSPYEQYF
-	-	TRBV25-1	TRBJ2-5	TGTGCCAGCAGCAGGGTTGGAGTGGAGACCCAGTACTTC	CASSRVGVETQYF
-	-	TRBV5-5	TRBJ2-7	TGTGCCAGCAGCTTGGAGGCGGGCACCTACGAGCAGTACTTC	CASSLEAGTYEQYF
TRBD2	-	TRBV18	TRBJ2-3	TGTGCCAGCTCACCGCTAGCGGGAGGGTCAGATACGCAGTATTTT	CASSPLAGGSDTQYF
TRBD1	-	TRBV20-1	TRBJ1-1	TGCAGTGCTAGTTCCCTGGACTACGCAAGGACAGGGGCTATTCGGGCTTTCTTT	CSASSLDYARTGAIRAFF
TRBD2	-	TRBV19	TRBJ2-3	TGTGCCAGTAGTACCCAAGCGGGACGCACAGATACGCAGTATTTT	CASSTQAGRTDTQYF
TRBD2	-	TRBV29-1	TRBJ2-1	TGCAGCGTTGTTCTAGCGGGAGGCTCCCGCTACAATGAGCAGTTCTTC	CSVVLAGGSRYNEQFF
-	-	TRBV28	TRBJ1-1	TGTGCCAGCAGTAGGGCGGGGGGAACTGAAGCTTTCTTT	CASSRAGGTEAFF
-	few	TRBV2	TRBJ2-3	TGTGCCAGCAGTGAGGGGGACAAATACACAGATACGCAGTATTTT	CASSEGDKYTDTQYF
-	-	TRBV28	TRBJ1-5	TGTGCCAGCAGTTTAATCGGGGAAAGGCAGCCCCAGCATTTT	CASSLIGERQPQHF
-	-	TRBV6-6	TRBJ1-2	TGTGCCAGCAGTTACTCGTCGGGTTCTAACTATGGCTACACCTTC	CASSYSSGSNYGYTF